This is a list of T cell receptor beta chains from one sample in a study of tissue T cells after allogeneic stem cell transplantation. The assay was immunoSEQ multiplex PCR, and TCRdb's table has in-frame clones only and misses some. This sample has several thousand clones; around 61% occur once, and the top ten carry 22%. The specimen was duodenum tissue, collected at autopsy. These receptors were collected from a female donor older than 55 with lung cancer. CDR3s include the opening cysteine and the closing phenylalanine or tryptophan. Fields, in order: V gene, J gene, CDR3 length, clone size, D gene, CDR3 DNA, CDR3 protein. The D gene is left open where the match is weak. Only part of the rows carry a size: once, few, many, or a class if the clone is expanded.

>TRBV2|TRBJ1-2|16|-|TRBD1
TGTGCCAGCAGTGAAGCGAGAACAGGGGGACTCGGTGGCTACACCTTC
CASSEARTGGLGGYTF
>TRBV2|TRBJ1-4|17|-|TRBD1
TGTGCCAGCAGATTCGGGACAGGGGGCTTAGTGGGTGAAAAACTGTTTTTT
CASRFGTGGLVGEKLFF
>TRBV6-6|TRBJ1-6|15|few|-
TGTGCCAGCAGTTACTCGATTGATGGGAATTCACCCCTCCACTTT
CASSYSIDGNSPLHF
>TRBV12-5|TRBJ2-2|17|medium-sized|TRBD1
TGTGCTAGTGGTTTAACGACCGGACAGGGAGGCACCGGGGAGCTGTTTTTT
CASGLTTGQGGTGELFF
>TRBV7-6|TRBJ2-3|12|-|-
TGTGCCAGCAGCTTAGTATCAGATACGCAGTATTTT
CASSLVSDTQYF
>TRBV19|TRBJ2-7|13|-|TRBD1
TGTGCCAGTAGTGTCACAGGGGGCTACGAGCAGTACTTC
CASSVTGGYEQYF
>TRBV27|TRBJ2-5|16|medium-sized|TRBD2
TGTGCCAGCACCCCCGGCGGGCTAGCGGGAGGTGAGACCCAGTACTTC
CASTPGGLAGGETQYF
>TRBV7-3|TRBJ2-1|14|-|TRBD1
TGTGCCAGCAGCTTGGGGGACAGGGTGAATGAGCAGTTCTTC
CASSLGDRVNEQFF
>TRBV19|TRBJ2-6|17|-|-
TGTGCCAGTAGTGGTCGGGGGTATGCTTCTGGGGCCAACGTCCTGACTTTC
CASSGRGYASGANVLTF
>TRBV19|TRBJ2-7|13|-|-
TGTGCCAGTAGTATAGCCGCAAACTACGAGCAGTACTTC
CASSIAANYEQYF
>TRBV2|TRBJ1-1|12|few|-
TGTGCCAGCAGTGTTGGGGCGATTGAAGCTTTCTTT
CASSVGAIEAFF
>TRBV7-2|TRBJ1-1|13|few|TRBD1
TGTGCCAGCAGCAGGGGGCCGAACACTGAAGCTTTCTTT
CASSRGPNTEAFF
>TRBV19|TRBJ1-1|16|-|-
TGTGCCAGTCTCGACAGAGCCCCAGTCTTAGGGACTGAAGCTTTCTTT
CASLDRAPVLGTEAFF
>TRBV3-1/TRBV3-2|TRBJ2-5|12|-|-
TGTGCCAGCAGCCAACTTATAGAGACCCAGTACTTC
CASSQLIETQYF
>TRBV30|TRBJ2-7|14|-|-
TGTGCCTGGAACCAACCGGGTCAGAACTACGAGCAGTACTTC
CAWNQPGQNYEQYF
>TRBV19|TRBJ2-3|14|-|TRBD2
TGTGCCAGTATGATAGCGGGGCAGACAGATACGCAGTATTTT
CASMIAGQTDTQYF
>TRBV10-2|TRBJ1-5|15|-|-
TGCGCCAGCAGGGCCGGGAGGGAGAGCAATCAGCCCCAGCATTTT
CASRAGRESNQPQHF
>TRBV7-2|TRBJ2-3|16|-|-
TGTGCCAGCAGCTCCGCAACAGGGAGCCGCACAGATACGCAGTATTTT
CASSSATGSRTDTQYF
>TRBV24-1|TRBJ2-5|16|-|TRBD1
TGTGCCACCAGTGATTTGGGGGACAGGGTCGGGCAGACCCAGTACTTC
CATSDLGDRVGQTQYF
>TRBV24-1|TRBJ2-1|15|once|TRBD2
TGTGCCACCAGTGACTACGGGACTAGCGGGAGTGAGCAGTTCTTC
CATSDYGTSGSEQFF
>TRBV6-5|TRBJ2-7|15|few|TRBD2
TGTGCCAGCAGCTCGATTAGCGGGGGGGCCGCCGAGCAGTACTTC
CASSSISGGAAEQYF
>TRBV7-8|TRBJ1-6|19|few|-
TGTGCCAGCAGCTTAGATTCGAGGGACTGGAGCTCCTATAATTCACCCCTCCACTTT
CASSLDSRDWSSYNSPLHF
>TRBV7-2|TRBJ2-1|13|-|TRBD1
TGTGCCAGCAGCTTAGGACAGGGGTGGGAGCAGTTCTTC
CASSLGQGWEQFF
>TRBV29-1|TRBJ2-7|15|once|TRBD1
TGCAGCGTGCCCAACGACCGGACAGGGGAGGGCGAGCAGTACTTC
CSVPNDRTGEGEQYF
>TRBV6-5|TRBJ2-6|15|few|-
TGTGCCAGCAGTTCGGGATCCTCTGGGGCCAACGTCCTGACTTTC
CASSSGSSGANVLTF
>TRBV4-3|TRBJ1-2|14|medium-sized|TRBD1
TGCGCCAGCAGCCAAGTCGGGACAGACTATGGCTACACCTTC
CASSQVGTDYGYTF
>TRBV7-3|TRBJ1-5|14|medium-sized|-
TGTGCCAGCAGCCCCCGGTATAGCAATCAGCCCCAGCATTTT
CASSPRYSNQPQHF
>TRBV19|TRBJ2-2|14|-|-
TGTGCCAGTAGTAAGTCAGGGGCCACCGGGGAGCTGTTTTTT
CASSKSGATGELFF
>TRBV2|TRBJ1-2|13|-|TRBD1
TGTGCCAGCAGTGGGTCCGGGACAGGAGCCTACACCTTC
CASSGSGTGAYTF
>TRBV6-5|TRBJ1-4|15|-|-
TGTGCCAGCAGTTATGGGAATCGAGAGGATGAAAAACTGTTTTTT
CASSYGNREDEKLFF
>TRBV6-6|TRBJ2-4|14|-|-
TGTGCCAGCAGCCTAAGCGGGCAGGGGAACATTCAGTACTTC
CASSLSGQGNIQYF
>TRBV7-9|TRBJ1-2|14|-|-
TGTGCCAGCAGCTCAGACACTTATGCGGATGGCTACACCTTC
CASSSDTYADGYTF
>TRBV30|TRBJ2-3|14|-|-
TGTGCCTGGAGTGTGAGGGGGGGGACAGATACGCAGTATTTT
CAWSVRGGTDTQYF
>TRBV7-2|TRBJ1-6|15|-|TRBD1
TGTGCCAGCAGCCCCGGGACAGGCAGAAATTCACCCCTCCACTTT
CASSPGTGRNSPLHF
>TRBV2|TRBJ2-3|15|-|-
TGTGCCAGCAAGTCCGACGTAGCGCGTGGAGATACGCAGTATTTT
CASKSDVARGDTQYF
>TRBV5-4|TRBJ2-5|14|-|TRBD1
TGTGCCAGCAGCTCAAAAACAGGGGACGAGACCCAGTACTTC
CASSSKTGDETQYF
>TRBV6-6|TRBJ2-3|15|once|TRBD1
TGTGCCAGCAGTACCGGGACAGGGGGGTCAGATACGCAGTATTTT
CASSTGTGGSDTQYF
>TRBV19|TRBJ1-3|17|-|-
TGTGCCAGTAGTATGGCGACAGGTCTACTTTCTGGAAACACCATATATTTT
CASSMATGLLSGNTIYF
>TRBV18|TRBJ2-2|17|few|-
TGTGCCAGCTCACCACCGGGGGCAGGTGCGAACACCGGGGAGCTGTTTTTT
CASSPPGAGANTGELFF
>TRBV2|TRBJ2-1|15|-|-
TGTGCCAGCATGGCCATACAGGCTAGTGCGCCTGAGCAGTTCTTC
CASMAIQASAPEQFF
>TRBV2|TRBJ1-1|17|-|TRBD1
TGTGCCAGCACCGATTGGGCCGACGGACAGGGGAGCACTGAAGCTTTCTTT
CASTDWADGQGSTEAFF
>TRBV5-1|TRBJ2-5|16|-|TRBD1
TGCGCCAGCAGCCGGGACAGGGGACCTCCGGGCGAGACCCAGTACTTC
CASSRDRGPPGETQYF
>TRBV5-5|TRBJ2-5|15|few|TRBD1
TGTGCCAGCAAACTCGCTGGGACAGAGAAAGAGACCCAGTACTTC
CASKLAGTEKETQYF
>TRBV29-1|TRBJ1-6|14|-|-
TGCAGCGCCCGGGGGGCAGGCGGCTCTTCACCCCTCCACTTT
CSARGAGGSSPLHF
>TRBV11-3|TRBJ2-7|15|-|-
TGTGCCAGCAGCTTAGAATCCGGACCTACACACGAGCAGTACTTC
CASSLESGPTHEQYF
>TRBV5-1|TRBJ2-3|14|-|TRBD2
TGCGCCAGCAGCAAACCGGGACTAGAGGATACGCAGTATTTT
CASSKPGLEDTQYF
>TRBV25-1|TRBJ2-2|15|-|TRBD2
TGTGCCAGCAGCCAAGCGGGATCTTTAGCCGGGGAGCTGTTTTTT
CASSQAGSLAGELFF
>TRBV10-2|TRBJ1-5|15|-|-
TGCGCCAGCAGGGAAGGGGCGGGTGGCAATCAGCCCCAGCATTTT
CASREGAGGNQPQHF